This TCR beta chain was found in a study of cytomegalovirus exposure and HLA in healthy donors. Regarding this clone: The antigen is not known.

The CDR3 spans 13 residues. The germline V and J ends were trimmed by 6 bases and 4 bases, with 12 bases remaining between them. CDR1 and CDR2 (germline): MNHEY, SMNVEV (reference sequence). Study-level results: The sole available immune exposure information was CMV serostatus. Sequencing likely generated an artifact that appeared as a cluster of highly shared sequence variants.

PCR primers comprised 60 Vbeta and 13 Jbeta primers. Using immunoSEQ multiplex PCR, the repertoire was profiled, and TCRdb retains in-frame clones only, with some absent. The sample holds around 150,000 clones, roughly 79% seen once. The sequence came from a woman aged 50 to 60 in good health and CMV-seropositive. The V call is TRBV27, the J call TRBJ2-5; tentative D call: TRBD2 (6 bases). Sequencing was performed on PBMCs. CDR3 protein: CASSPGEVETQYF. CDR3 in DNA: TGTGCCAGCAGCCCCGGGGAGGTAGAGACCCAGTACTTC.